Following are 9 T cell receptor beta chains from one sample sequenced in a study of CD8+CD57+ T cells in acquired aplastic anemia. Using genomic DNA as the template, TCR beta VDJ and CDR3 profiling was carried out. Using its own MiXCR run on the reads, TCRdb lists one record per CDR3 protein. In the table there are some 140,000 distinct CDR3 sequences, roughly two fifths of which are singletons. The sequenced material came from sorted CD4+, CD8+, or CD8+CD57+ T cells (not recorded which) from PBMCs. These receptors were obtained from a human donor in good health, serving as a control.

This clonotype was observed a handful of times. This sequence joins TRBV4-3 and TRBJ2-5; the D is unclear. From germline, CDR1 is LGHNA and CDR2 YSLEER. Trimming took off 1 base at V and 6 bases at J, with 15 bases between the two ends. The CDR3 totals 15 residues. The CDR3 DNA follows: TGCGCCAGCAGCCAAGTCGAAGGTTCCAGGCAGACCCAGTACTTC. It is translated as CASSQVEGSRQTQYF.

The V and J genes are TRBV7-6 and TRBJ1-1; D remains ambiguous. V was shortened by 5 bases and J by 4 bases, with 11 bases between the two germline ends. CDR3 length equals 13 residues. Per the germline V gene, CDR1 is SGHVS and CDR2 is FNYEAQ. CDR3 sequence reads: CASSILAGTEAFF. As DNA, the CDR3 is TGTGCCAGCAGCATCCTAGCGGGCACTGAAGCTTTCTTT. Filled out from reference TRBV7-6 and TRBJ1-1, the complete variable domain reads GAGVSQSPRYKVTKRGQDVALRCDPISGHVSLYWYRQALGQGPEFLTYFNYEAQQDKSGLPNDRFSAERPEGSISTLTIQRTEQRDSAMYRCASSILAGTEAFFGQGTRLTVV.

About this clonotype: One end of the junction varies from germline; a read error may be responsible. The chain joins TRBV7-8 to TRBJ2-1, with a tentative D call TRBD2 (5 bases). This CDR3 region has 15 residues. CDR1 SGHVS and CDR2 FQNEAQ come from the germline V gene. CDR3 nucleotides: TGTGCCAGCAGCTTGATTCCGGACTCCTACAGTGAGCAGTTCTTC. Encoded protein: CASSLIPDSYSEQFF.

The rearrangement joins TRBV10-3 to TRBJ2-7; D perhaps matches TRBD2 (6 bases). The CDR3 spans 15 residues. Trimming took 10 bases from V and 4 from J, leaving 23 bases between them. Germline V lookup: CDR1 ENHRY, CDR2 SYGVKD. CDR3 nucleotides: TGTGCCACCCAGTCTAAGCGCCCTGGAGGGTACGAGCAGTACTTC. Translated, it gives CATQSKRPGGYEQYF.

This clonotype was observed many times. This chain joins TRBV5-1 and TRBJ2-1; 7 bases are a match to TRBD2. Germline CDR1 is SGHRS and CDR2 is YFSETQ. The CDR3 length is 15 residues. Losses at the gene ends were 0 bases for V and 9 bases for J; bases not matched to a gene: 9. CDR3 coding DNA: TGCGCCAGCAGCTTGGGACCACAACCGGGAGGTGAGCAGTTCTTC. It is translated as CASSLGPQPGGEQFF.

The V call is TRBV7-8, the J call TRBJ1-4; D is unclear. This CDR3 comprises 13 residues. Germline CDR1 is SGHVS and CDR2 is FQNEAQ. The CDR3 nucleotides read TGTGTTAGCAGCTTGGAAGGGCGCGAAAAACTGTTTTTT. Its protein product is CVSSLEGREKLFF.

This clonotype was counted at least ten times. The V and J genes are TRBV6-1 and TRBJ2-7, with 8 positions matching TRBD1. Germline trimming cut 6 bases from V and 6 bases from J; bases unmatched to any gene: 16. There are 16 residues in the CDR3. Looked up from germline, CDR1 is MNHNS and CDR2 is SASEGT. CDR3 coding DNA: TGTGCCAGCAGCCCAAAAGGAGGGACAGGAATTGGCGAGCAGTACTTC. Its protein is CASSPKGGTGIGEQYF.

V usage is TRBV29-1 and J usage is TRBJ2-1; possibly TRBD1 or TRBD2 for D (5 bases each). The V gene lost 8 bases and the J gene lost 9 bases, with 17 bases spanning the gap. The germline V gene encodes CDR1 SQVTM and CDR2 ANQGSEA. The CDR3 spans 12 residues. CDR3 bases: TGCAGCTCGAAATTATCAGGGACTGAGCAGTTCTTC. Translating it yields CSSKLSGTEQFF.

This clonotype was seen ten or more times. The chain has TRBV19 and TRBJ1-5; D is uncertain. CDR1 is LNHDA, CDR2 SQIVND, per germline (reference sequence). The CDR3 is 14 residues long. The V end was cut by 4 bases, the J end by 6 bases, with 13 bases between. The CDR3 DNA follows: TGTGCCAGTAGTAGCTTATGGGTCTCTCAGCCCCAGCATTTT. Protein sequence: CASSSLWVSQPQHF. The complete variable domain, with remaining parts taken from reference TRBV19 and TRBJ1-5, reads DGGITQSPKYLFRKEGQNVTLSCEQNLNHDAMYWYRQDPGQGLRLIYYSQIVNDFQKGDIAEGYSVSREKKESFPLTVTSAQKNPTAFYLCASSSLWVSQPQHFGDGTRLSIL.